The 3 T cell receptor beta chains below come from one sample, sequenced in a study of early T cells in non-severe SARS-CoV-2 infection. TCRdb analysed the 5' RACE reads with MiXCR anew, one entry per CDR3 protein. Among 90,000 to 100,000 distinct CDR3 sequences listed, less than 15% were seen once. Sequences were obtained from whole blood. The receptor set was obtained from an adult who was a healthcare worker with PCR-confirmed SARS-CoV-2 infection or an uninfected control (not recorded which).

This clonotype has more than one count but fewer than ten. CDR3 coding DNA: TGTGCCAGCAGCCTCGGGGCCTACTATGGCTACACCTTC. Residues: CASSLGAYYGYTF. This chain joins TRBV7-2 and TRBJ1-2, with D perhaps TRBD1 (5 bases). CDR3 length: 13 residues. Germline V gives CDR1 SGHTA, CDR2 FQGNSA. V was shortened by 5 bases and J by 3 bases, with 10 bases between the two germline ends.

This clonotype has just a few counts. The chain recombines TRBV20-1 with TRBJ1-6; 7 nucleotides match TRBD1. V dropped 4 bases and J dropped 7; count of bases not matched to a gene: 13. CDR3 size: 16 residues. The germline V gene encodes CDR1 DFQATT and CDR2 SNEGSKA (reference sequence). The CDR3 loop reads CSAKTEGALGNSPLHF. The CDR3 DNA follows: TGCAGTGCTAAAACTGAGGGGGCCTTGGGAAATTCACCCCTCCACTTT.

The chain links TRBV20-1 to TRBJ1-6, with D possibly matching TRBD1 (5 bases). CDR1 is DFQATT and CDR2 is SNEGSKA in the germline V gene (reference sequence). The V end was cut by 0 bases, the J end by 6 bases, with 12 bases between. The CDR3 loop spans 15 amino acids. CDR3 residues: CSARDRAGSNSPLHF. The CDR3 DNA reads TGCAGTGCTAGAGACAGGGCGGGCTCTAATTCACCCCTCCACTTT.